The rows below give T cell receptor beta chains drawn from one sample of a study of glioma-infiltrating T cells after dendritic cell vaccination. Using immunoSEQ multiplex PCR, the repertoire was profiled, and TCRdb retains in-frame clones only, with some absent. This table holds about 64,000 clones, 80% to 85% found once. Sequencing used blood, obtained before dendritic cell vaccination. Receptor source: a human donor with glioblastoma. Both conserved end residues are part of each CDR3. D genes are given only for firm matches. Some rows mark clone size as missing; the rest say once, few, many or name a class of expanded clone.

j_gene: TRBJ1-1; v_gene: TRBV5-5; d_gene: -; abundance: -; CDR3nt: TGTGCCAGCAGCTTCCGGTCTGGAGATGAAGCTTTCTTT; CDR3aa: CASSFRSGDEAFF
j_gene: TRBJ2-7; v_gene: TRBV28; d_gene: -; abundance: -; CDR3nt: TGTGCCAGCTCGAGAGGGGGGGAGGACGAGCAGTACTTC; CDR3aa: CASSRGGEDEQYF
j_gene: TRBJ1-5; v_gene: TRBV5-4; d_gene: TRBD1; abundance: -; CDR3nt: TGTGCCAGCAGCCCGGGACAGAATCAGCCCCAGCATTTT; CDR3aa: CASSPGQNQPQHF
j_gene: TRBJ2-1; v_gene: TRBV5-1; d_gene: TRBD2; abundance: -; CDR3nt: TGCGCCAGCAGCTTGGCCGGGATAGCGGGGGGGCATGAGCAGTTCTTC; CDR3aa: CASSLAGIAGGHEQFF
j_gene: TRBJ2-1; v_gene: TRBV11-3; d_gene: -; abundance: -; CDR3nt: TGTGCCAGCAGTTCGGTGAGCTCCTACAATGAGCAGTTCTTC; CDR3aa: CASSSVSSYNEQFF
j_gene: TRBJ1-3; v_gene: TRBV19; d_gene: -; abundance: -; CDR3nt: TGTGCCAGTAGCACTACTAGGACAGTTGGAAACACCATATATTTT; CDR3aa: CASSTTRTVGNTIYF
j_gene: TRBJ2-7; v_gene: TRBV7-2; d_gene: -; abundance: -; CDR3nt: TGTGCCAGCAGCCATCTACAGAAAACCGACTACGAGCAGTACTTC; CDR3aa: CASSHLQKTDYEQYF
j_gene: TRBJ2-3; v_gene: TRBV7-9; d_gene: -; abundance: -; CDR3nt: TGTGCCAGCAGCCCCGACAGGACTTGGGCAGATACGCAGTATTTT; CDR3aa: CASSPDRTWADTQYF
j_gene: TRBJ2-4; v_gene: TRBV7-2; d_gene: -; abundance: -; CDR3nt: TGTGCCAGCAGCTTAGCGCAGACTAGAAACATTCAGTACTTC; CDR3aa: CASSLAQTRNIQYF
j_gene: TRBJ2-5; v_gene: TRBV7-6; d_gene: -; abundance: -; CDR3nt: TGTGCCAGCAGCCCCCGTGGGGGCTGGGAAGAGACCCAGTACTTC; CDR3aa: CASSPRGGWEETQYF
j_gene: TRBJ2-3; v_gene: TRBV5-1; d_gene: TRBD2; abundance: -; CDR3nt: TGCGCCAGCACGGATCTGCGGGGGGGGACAGATACGCAGTATTTT; CDR3aa: CASTDLRGGTDTQYF
j_gene: TRBJ2-1; v_gene: TRBV6-5; d_gene: TRBD2; abundance: -; CDR3nt: TGTGCCAGCAAGCTAGCGGCCCCCTCCTACAATGAGCAGTTCTTC; CDR3aa: CASKLAAPSYNEQFF
j_gene: TRBJ1-1; v_gene: TRBV4-1; d_gene: -; abundance: -; CDR3nt: TGCGCCAGCAGCCAAGATAGTAGGAACACTGAAGCTTTCTTT; CDR3aa: CASSQDSRNTEAFF
j_gene: TRBJ1-1; v_gene: TRBV7-2; d_gene: -; abundance: once; CDR3nt: TGTGCCAGCAGCTTTTCGAGAGGTGAAGCTTTCTTT; CDR3aa: CASSFSRGEAFF
j_gene: TRBJ2-7; v_gene: TRBV6-5; d_gene: -; abundance: -; CDR3nt: TGTGCCAGCAGCGGGACACATTCCTACGAGCAGTACTTC; CDR3aa: CASSGTHSYEQYF
j_gene: TRBJ2-7; v_gene: TRBV4-1; d_gene: TRBD1; abundance: -; CDR3nt: TGCGCCAGCAGCCAAGGTCAGGGGGCAGTCTACGAGCAGTACTTC; CDR3aa: CASSQGQGAVYEQYF
j_gene: TRBJ1-2; v_gene: TRBV5-1; d_gene: -; abundance: -; CDR3nt: TGCGCCAGCAGCTTGGGAGTCACAGCCCATGGCTACACCTTC; CDR3aa: CASSLGVTAHGYTF
j_gene: TRBJ2-7; v_gene: TRBV6-6; d_gene: TRBD1; abundance: -; CDR3nt: TGTGCCAGCAGTTACTCAGCCGGGACAGGGGGGGACGAGCAGTACTTC; CDR3aa: CASSYSAGTGGDEQYF
j_gene: TRBJ1-6; v_gene: TRBV6-1; d_gene: TRBD1; abundance: -; CDR3nt: TGTGCCAGCAGTGCCGACAGGGTCTCGCCCCTCCACTTT; CDR3aa: CASSADRVSPLHF
j_gene: TRBJ2-2; v_gene: TRBV18; d_gene: TRBD1; abundance: -; CDR3nt: TGTGCCAGCTCACCTGACTTTACCGGGACAGCGAACACCGGGGAGCTGTTTTTT; CDR3aa: CASSPDFTGTANTGELFF
j_gene: TRBJ2-5; v_gene: TRBV28; d_gene: TRBD2; abundance: -; CDR3nt: TGTGCCAGCAGTTTAGGAGGACTAGCTGCTTGGGCCCAGTACTTC; CDR3aa: CASSLGGLAAWAQYF
j_gene: TRBJ1-3; v_gene: TRBV6-6; d_gene: -; abundance: -; CDR3nt: TGTGCCAGCAGGTCCAATCTCCTGACCTCGGGGAACACCATATATTTT; CDR3aa: CASRSNLLTSGNTIYF
j_gene: TRBJ2-2; v_gene: TRBV9; d_gene: -; abundance: -; CDR3nt: TGTGCCAGCAGCGTAGAGGGGCGGCAGAACACCGGGGAGCTGTTTTTT; CDR3aa: CASSVEGRQNTGELFF
j_gene: TRBJ1-3; v_gene: TRBV21-1; d_gene: -; abundance: -; CDR3nt: TGTGCCAGCAGCAACAACAGGGTGGTTGGAAACACCATATATTTT; CDR3aa: CASSNNRVVGNTIYF
j_gene: TRBJ2-3; v_gene: TRBV2; d_gene: -; abundance: few; CDR3nt: TGTGCCAGCTTGGGGGCCCCGGAGGCGGATACGCAGTATTTT; CDR3aa: CASLGAPEADTQYF
j_gene: TRBJ1-2; v_gene: TRBV2; d_gene: -; abundance: -; CDR3nt: TGTGCCAGCAGTGTGAGCTATGGCTACACCTTC; CDR3aa: CASSVSYGYTF
j_gene: TRBJ2-1; v_gene: TRBV5-4; d_gene: -; abundance: -; CDR3nt: TGTGCCAGCAGCTTGGGGGCGGGCAGCTCCTACAATGAGCAGTTCTTC; CDR3aa: CASSLGAGSSYNEQFF
j_gene: TRBJ1-6; v_gene: TRBV6-4; d_gene: -; abundance: -; CDR3nt: TGTGCCAGCAGTCCCCGGACAGAGAATTCACCCCTCCACTTT; CDR3aa: CASSPRTENSPLHF
j_gene: TRBJ1-5; v_gene: TRBV19; d_gene: TRBD1; abundance: once; CDR3nt: TGTGCCAGTAAACCGGGACAGGCACATCAGCCCCAGCATTTT; CDR3aa: CASKPGQAHQPQHF
j_gene: TRBJ1-2; v_gene: TRBV28; d_gene: -; abundance: -; CDR3nt: TGTGCCAGTAAATATGGCTACACCTTC; CDR3aa: CASKYGYTF
j_gene: TRBJ1-2; v_gene: TRBV5-1; d_gene: -; abundance: few; CDR3nt: TGCGCCAGCAGTCCCGTATCGGCGGTAGATGGCTACACCTTC; CDR3aa: CASSPVSAVDGYTF
j_gene: TRBJ1-4; v_gene: TRBV10-2; d_gene: TRBD1; abundance: few; CDR3nt: TGCGCCAGCAGGGCAACGGGACAGGGATATGAAAAACTGTTTTTT; CDR3aa: CASRATGQGYEKLFF
j_gene: TRBJ2-7; v_gene: TRBV19; d_gene: TRBD1; abundance: once; CDR3nt: TGTGCCAGTAGTATAAGACAGGGTTACGAGCAGTACTTC; CDR3aa: CASSIRQGYEQYF
j_gene: TRBJ2-3; v_gene: TRBV5-1; d_gene: -; abundance: -; CDR3nt: TGCGCCAGCAGTCCCGGCTGGAGTATCACAGATACGCAGTATTTT; CDR3aa: CASSPGWSITDTQYF
j_gene: TRBJ1-6; v_gene: TRBV29-1; d_gene: TRBD1; abundance: -; CDR3nt: TGCAGCGGGGGACAGGAGGCCTATAATTCACCCCTCCACTTT; CDR3aa: CSGGQEAYNSPLHF
j_gene: TRBJ2-2; v_gene: TRBV4-2; d_gene: -; abundance: -; CDR3nt: TGTGCCAGCAGCCAAGATGGCACAGAGTCCGGGGAGCTGTTTTTT; CDR3aa: CASSQDGTESGELFF
j_gene: TRBJ1-6; v_gene: TRBV7-9; d_gene: -; abundance: -; CDR3nt: TGTGCCAGCAGCCAACAGGGCCGCTATAATTCACCCCTCCACTTT; CDR3aa: CASSQQGRYNSPLHF
j_gene: TRBJ2-7; v_gene: TRBV27; d_gene: TRBD2; abundance: -; CDR3nt: TGTGCCAGCAGTTCTGGACTAGCGGCGGCCTACGAGCAGTACTTC; CDR3aa: CASSSGLAAAYEQYF
j_gene: TRBJ2-2; v_gene: TRBV7-9; d_gene: -; abundance: -; CDR3nt: TGTGCCAGCAGCACCTCTAGAACCGGGGAGCTGTTTTTT; CDR3aa: CASSTSRTGELFF
j_gene: TRBJ1-1; v_gene: TRBV25-1; d_gene: TRBD1; abundance: -; CDR3nt: TGTGCCAGCAGCCTCCCGGACAGGGAAGGGGAAGCTTTCTTT; CDR3aa: CASSLPDREGEAFF
j_gene: TRBJ2-7; v_gene: TRBV7-2; d_gene: TRBD2; abundance: -; CDR3nt: TGTGCCAGCAGTCTAGTAGCGGGGGATCTCTCCTACGAGCAGTACTTC; CDR3aa: CASSLVAGDLSYEQYF
j_gene: TRBJ2-7; v_gene: TRBV2; d_gene: -; abundance: -; CDR3nt: TGTGCCTGCCTTTACAGGGAGGGCGAGCAGTACTTC; CDR3aa: CACLYREGEQYF
j_gene: TRBJ1-1; v_gene: TRBV4-1; d_gene: -; abundance: -; CDR3nt: TGCGCCAGCAGCCAAGTCCCGAGCACTGAAGCTTTCTTT; CDR3aa: CASSQVPSTEAFF
j_gene: TRBJ2-7; v_gene: TRBV11-2; d_gene: TRBD2; abundance: once; CDR3nt: TGTGCCAGCAGCGGGTCACTAGCGGGGAGTGAGCAGTACTTC; CDR3aa: CASSGSLAGSEQYF
j_gene: TRBJ1-4; v_gene: TRBV4-1; d_gene: TRBD1; abundance: -; CDR3nt: TGCGCCAGCAGCCGGCGGACAGGGATTAATGAAAAACTGTTTTTT; CDR3aa: CASSRRTGINEKLFF